The next 20 T cell receptor beta chains were all read from a single sample in a study of blood T cell repertoires in COVID-19. The data were produced by immunoSEQ multiplex PCR, yet TCRdb's version contains in-frame clones alone and is incomplete. The sample lists 140,000 to 150,000 clones; over 70% were seen once. The specimen sequenced was PBMCs or T cells enriched from blood (not recorded which). Receptors were obtained from a man in his fifties or sixties who had recovered from COVID-19.

This chain joins TRBV7-3 and TRBJ2-2; D might be TRBD2 (6 bases). CDR3 length: 14 residues. Germline CDR1 is SGHTA and CDR2 is FQGTGA. The V end was cut by 5 bases, the J end by 2 bases, with 9 bases between. This chain's CDR3 is CASSHGLNTGELFF. The CDR3 DNA reads as TGTGCCAGCAGCCACGGACTAAACACCGGGGAGCTGTTTTTT.

V is TRBV9 and J is TRBJ2-5, with D perhaps TRBD2 (5 bases). Trimming took off 1 base at V and 7 bases at J, with 8 bases between the two ends. CDR3 length equals 12 residues. The germline V gene encodes CDR1 SGDLS and CDR2 YYNGEE. The CDR3 DNA sequence: TGTGCCAGCAGCGTATATGGAGGGACCCAGTACTTC. Residues: CASSVYGGTQYF.

Comments on this clone: The junction departs from germline at one end; a sequencing error may be responsible. The chain links TRBV29-1 to TRBJ2-7; a weak D match, TRBD1 (5 bases). The germline CDR1 and CDR2 sequences are SQVTM and ANQGSEA. CDR3 length equals 14 residues. CDR3: CSVKDRASSYEQYF. In nucleotides, the CDR3 is TGCAGCGTTAAAGACAGAGCTTCTAGCTACGAGCAGTACTTC.

The V call is TRBV5-4, the J call TRBJ2-1; D remains ambiguous. V was clipped by 0 bases and J by 0 bases, with 10 bases between them. CDR1 and CDR2 from the germline V gene are SGHNT and YYREEE (reference sequence). This CDR3 is built from 16 residues. The CDR3 nucleotides are TGTGCCAGCAGCTTGGAAAGCCGCCTCTCCTACAATGAGCAGTTCTTC. This gives the protein CASSLESRLSYNEQFF.

The chain is built from TRBV7-2 and TRBJ1-5, with TRBD1 as a possible D gene (6 bases). The germline V gene has CDR1 SGHTA and CDR2 FQGNSA. This CDR3 is built from 14 residues. Trimming pared 6 bases from V and 6 bases from J, leaving 15 bases between. This chain's CDR3 is CASRPIDRFQPQHF. The CDR3, as DNA: TGTGCCAGCAGACCTATCGACAGGTTTCAGCCCCAGCATTTT.

The rearrangement uses TRBV3-1 (or the pseudogene TRBV3-2) and TRBJ1-5; D is undetermined. V was trimmed by 3 bases and J by 1 base, leaving 4 bases between them. The germline V gene encodes CDR1 LGHDT and CDR2 YNNKEL (reference sequence). This CDR3 comprises 13 residues. CDR3 sequence reads: CASSQRSNQPQHF. CDR3 nucleotides: TGTGCCAGCAGCCAGAGGAGCAATCAGCCCCAGCATTTT.

This chain links TRBV5-5 with TRBJ2-1; D is unclear. The V gene lost 6 bases and the J gene lost 1 base, with 11 bases spanning the gap. Germline CDR1 reads SGHKS; CDR2 reads YYEKEE (reference sequence). The length of the CDR3 is 14 residues. CDR3 nucleotide sequence: TGTGCCAGCACCAACCCAGGTTCCTACAATGAGCAGTTCTTC. Protein product: CASTNPGSYNEQFF.

CDR3 coding DNA: TGTGCCAGCAGTTCAACCCGGGACAGGGGACGAGAGACCCAGTACTTC. Its protein is CASSSTRDRGRETQYF. The chain is built from TRBV28 and TRBJ2-5; TRBD1 matches 10 bases. The germline V gene has CDR1 MDHEN and CDR2 SYDVKM. The CDR3 sequence is 16 residues long. V gave up 4 bases and J gave up 4 bases; unmatched junction bases: 9.

The rearrangement joins TRBV4-2 to TRBJ1-1; D gene uncertain. The V and J ends lost 0 bases and 2 bases respectively, with 19 bases between them. Germline V CDR1 and CDR2: LGHNA, YNFKEQ. CDR3 length: 18 residues. The CDR3 sequence is CASSQELSGFRFNTEAFF. Written as DNA, the CDR3 is TGTGCCAGCAGCCAAGAATTGTCAGGCTTCCGCTTTAACACTGAAGCTTTCTTT.

The chain uses TRBV12-3 or TRBV12-4 and TRBJ1-6; D is unclear. The CDR3 spans 13 residues. V dropped 2 bases and J dropped 10 bases, with 9 bases sitting between them. The CDR3 loop reads CASSLYPVSPLHF. The CDR3 coding sequence is TGTGCCAGCAGTTTATACCCAGTCTCACCCCTCCACTTT.

The V and J genes are TRBV7-8 and TRBJ1-2; 7 positions agree with TRBD1. V lost 5 bases and J lost 2; bases outside the gene matches: 11. Germline CDR1 reads SGHVS; CDR2 reads FQNEAQ. The CDR3 covers 16 residues. CDR3 DNA sequence: TGTGCCAGCAGCAATACAGAGGGGGCTGCGAACTATGGCTACACCTTC. Amino acid sequence: CASSNTEGAANYGYTF.

The CDR3 region is CASSLPHQTDTQYF. The DNA of the CDR3 is TGTGCCAGCAGTTTACCACATCAGACAGATACGCAGTATTTT. This sequence joins TRBV28 and TRBJ2-3, with D unclear. This CDR3 has 14 residues. The V end lost 2 bases, the J end lost 3 bases, and 9 bases lay between the germline ends. CDR1 is MDHEN and CDR2 is SYDVKM in the germline V gene.

The rearrangement joins TRBV5-1 to TRBJ2-7, with D tentatively TRBD1 (6 bases). The CDR3 covers 14 residues. Trimming took 7 bases from V and 0 from J, leaving 14 bases between them. The germline gives CDR1 SGHRS, CDR2 YFSETQ. CDR3 in amino acids: CASRLQGSSYEQYF. DNA of the CDR3: TGCGCCAGCCGACTACAGGGTAGCTCCTACGAGCAGTACTTC.

The gene calls are TRBV18 and TRBJ1-2; D remains ambiguous. The length of the CDR3 is 14 residues. Trimming removed 2 bases from V and 4 bases from J, with 11 bases in between. CDR1 is KGHSH and CDR2 is LQKENI in the germline V gene. In DNA, the CDR3 is TGTGCCAGCTCACCATCAACGGACTTCTATGGCTACACCTTC. As protein: CASSPSTDFYGYTF.

The chain combines TRBV6-4 with TRBJ1-5; no clear D gene. V lost 4 bases to trimming and J lost 3 bases, with 10 bases between them. CDR1 is MRHNA and CDR2 is SNTAGT in the germline V gene. The CDR3 is 14 residues long. CDR3 DNA sequence: TGTGCCAGCAGTGCGGAGGGTAACAATCAGCCCCAGCATTTT. Translating it yields CASSAEGNNQPQHF.

The chain couples TRBV12-3 or TRBV12-4 to TRBJ1-3; D might be TRBD1 (5 bases). Between the trimmed V and J ends, which lost 3 bases and 9 bases, there was a span of 12 bases. There are 13 residues in the CDR3. The CDR3 sequence is CASSLQGPSTIYF. The CDR3 nucleotides are TGTGCCAGCAGTTTGCAGGGTCCCAGCACCATATATTTT.

This chain uses TRBV28 with TRBJ1-1, with TRBD1 matching 12 bases. This CDR3 is built from 13 residues. CDR1 and CDR2 from the germline V gene are MDHEN and SYDVKM. The CDR3 loop is CAGDRGPNTEAFF. In DNA, the CDR3 is TGTGCAGGGGACAGGGGGCCCAACACTGAAGCTTTCTTT.

This clone appeared once. The chain combines TRBV10-3 with TRBJ1-2, with a possible D match to TRBD1 (5 bases). V lost 2 bases and J 4 bases, leaving 8 bases between the germline ends. This CDR3 region has 13 residues. Germline V lookup: CDR1 ENHRY, CDR2 SYGVKD. The CDR3 sequence: CAISEQGSYGYTF. The CDR3 DNA reads as TGTGCCATCAGTGAGCAGGGCAGCTATGGCTACACCTTC.

The rearrangement joins TRBV5-1 to TRBJ2-3, with TRBD2 matching over 8 bases. Germline CDR1 and CDR2: SGHRS and YFSETQ. V shed 4 bases and J 4 bases; nucleotides not matched to a gene: 8. This CDR3 has 15 residues. The CDR3 spells CASSRAGEVADTQYF. The CDR3 nucleotides read TGCGCCAGCAGCCGAGCGGGAGAAGTGGCAGATACGCAGTATTTT.

This chain joins TRBV19 and TRBJ2-3; tentatively, D is TRBD2 (7 bases). Germline loops: CDR1 LNHDA, CDR2 SQIVND (reference sequence). V was trimmed by 5 bases and J by 5 bases, leaving 14 bases between them. The CDR3 runs 14 residues. For the CDR3, the DNA is TGTGCCAGTAGTGCCCCCGGGGGGCGAGATACGCAGTATTTT. It specifies CASSAPGGRDTQYF.